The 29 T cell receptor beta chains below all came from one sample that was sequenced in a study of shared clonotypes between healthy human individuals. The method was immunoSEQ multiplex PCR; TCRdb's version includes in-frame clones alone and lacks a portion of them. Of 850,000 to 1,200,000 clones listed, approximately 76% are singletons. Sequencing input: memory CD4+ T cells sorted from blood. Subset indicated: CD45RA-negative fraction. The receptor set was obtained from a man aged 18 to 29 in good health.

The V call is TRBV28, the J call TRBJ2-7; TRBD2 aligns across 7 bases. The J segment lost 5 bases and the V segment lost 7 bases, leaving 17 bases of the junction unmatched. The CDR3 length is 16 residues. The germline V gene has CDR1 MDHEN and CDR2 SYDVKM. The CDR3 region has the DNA TGTGCCAGCAACCCTAACGGGGAGGGGCCGGGGGACGAGCAGTACTTC. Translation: CASNPNGEGPGDEQYF.

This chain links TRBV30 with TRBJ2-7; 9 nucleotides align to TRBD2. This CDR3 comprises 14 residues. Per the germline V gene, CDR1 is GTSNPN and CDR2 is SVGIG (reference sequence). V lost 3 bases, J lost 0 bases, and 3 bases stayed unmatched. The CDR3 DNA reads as TGTGCCTGGAGGACTAGCGGAAGCTCCTACGAGCAGTACTTC. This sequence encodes CAWRTSGSSYEQYF.

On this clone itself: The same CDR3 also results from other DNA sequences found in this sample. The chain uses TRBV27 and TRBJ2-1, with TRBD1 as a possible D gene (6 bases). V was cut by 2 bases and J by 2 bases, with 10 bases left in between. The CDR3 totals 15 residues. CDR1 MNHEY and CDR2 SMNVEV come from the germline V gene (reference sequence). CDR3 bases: TGTGCCAGCAGTTTAGGCTGGGACACCTACAATGAGCAGTTCTTC. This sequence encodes CASSLGWDTYNEQFF.

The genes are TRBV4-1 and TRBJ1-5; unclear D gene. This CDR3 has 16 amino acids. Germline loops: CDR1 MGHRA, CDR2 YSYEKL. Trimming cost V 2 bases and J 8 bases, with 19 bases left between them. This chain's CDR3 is CASSQIGSGSGKPQHF. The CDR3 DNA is TGCGCCAGCAGCCAAATTGGTTCGGGGAGTGGTAAGCCCCAGCATTTT.

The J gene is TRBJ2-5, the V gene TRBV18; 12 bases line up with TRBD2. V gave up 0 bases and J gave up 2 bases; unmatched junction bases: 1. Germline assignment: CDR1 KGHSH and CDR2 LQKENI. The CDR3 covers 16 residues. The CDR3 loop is CASSPPGLAGQETQYF. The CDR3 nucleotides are TGTGCCAGCTCACCACCGGGACTAGCGGGTCAAGAGACCCAGTACTTC.

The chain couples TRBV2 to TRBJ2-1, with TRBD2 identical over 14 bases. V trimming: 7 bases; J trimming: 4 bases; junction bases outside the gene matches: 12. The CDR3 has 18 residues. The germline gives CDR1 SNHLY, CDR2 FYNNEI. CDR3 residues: CASKGTSGSRRSYNEQFF. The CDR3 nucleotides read TGTGCCAGCAAAGGGACTAGCGGGAGCCGCCGATCTTACAATGAGCAGTTCTTC.

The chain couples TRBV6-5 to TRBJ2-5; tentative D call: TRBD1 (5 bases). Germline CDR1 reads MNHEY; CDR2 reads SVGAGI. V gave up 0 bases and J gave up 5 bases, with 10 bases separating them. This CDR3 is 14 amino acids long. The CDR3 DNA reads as TGTGCCAGCAGTTACTCTGCAGGGCTTGAGACCCAGTACTTC. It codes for CASSYSAGLETQYF.

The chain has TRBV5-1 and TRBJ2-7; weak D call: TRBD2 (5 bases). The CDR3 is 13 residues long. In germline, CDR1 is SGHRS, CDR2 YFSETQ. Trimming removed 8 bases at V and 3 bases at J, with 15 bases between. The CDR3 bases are TGCGCCAGTCGAAGGGAGATCTACTACGAGCAGTACTTC. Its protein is CASRREIYYEQYF. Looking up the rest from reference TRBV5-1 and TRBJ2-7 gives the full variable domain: KAGVTQTPRYLIKTRGQQVTLSCSPISGHRSVSWYQQTPGQGLQFLFEYFSETQRNKGNFPGRFSGRQFSNSRSEMNVSTLELGDSALYLCASRREIYYEQYFGPGTRLTVT.

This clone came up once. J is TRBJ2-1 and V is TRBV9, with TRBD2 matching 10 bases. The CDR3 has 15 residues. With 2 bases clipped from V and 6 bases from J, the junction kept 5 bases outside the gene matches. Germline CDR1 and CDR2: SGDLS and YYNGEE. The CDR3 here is CASSVSGGAFNEQFF. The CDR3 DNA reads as TGTGCCAGCAGCGTCAGCGGGGGGGCCTTCAATGAGCAGTTCTTC. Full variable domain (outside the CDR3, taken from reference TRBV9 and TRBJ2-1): DSGVTQTPKHLITATGQRVTLRCSPRSGDLSVYWYQQSLDQGLQFLIQYYNGEERAKGNILERFSAQQFPDLHSELNLSSLELGDSALYFCASSVSGGAFNEQFFGPGTRLTVL.

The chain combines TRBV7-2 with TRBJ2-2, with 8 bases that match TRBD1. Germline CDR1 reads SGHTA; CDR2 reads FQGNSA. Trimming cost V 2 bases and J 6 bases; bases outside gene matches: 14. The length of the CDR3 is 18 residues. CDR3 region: CASSLRTGTNNRAGELFF. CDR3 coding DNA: TGTGCCAGCAGCTTACGGACAGGGACAAACAATCGGGCCGGGGAGCTGTTTTTT. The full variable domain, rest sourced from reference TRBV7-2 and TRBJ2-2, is GAGVSQSPSNKVTEKGKDVELRCDPISGHTALYWYRQSLGQGLEFLIYFQGNSAPDKSGLPSDRFSAERTGGSVSTLTIQRTQQEDSAVYLCASSLRTGTNNRAGELFFGEGSRLTVL.

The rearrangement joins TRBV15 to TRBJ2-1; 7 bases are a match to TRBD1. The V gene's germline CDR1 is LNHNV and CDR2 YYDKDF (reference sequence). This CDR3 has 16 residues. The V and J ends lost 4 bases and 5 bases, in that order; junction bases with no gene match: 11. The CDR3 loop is CATSTPGRTGNNEQFF. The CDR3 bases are TGTGCCACCAGCACCCCCGGAAGGACAGGAAACAATGAGCAGTTCTTC. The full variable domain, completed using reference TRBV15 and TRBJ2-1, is DAMVIQNPRYQVTQFGKPVTLSCSQTLNHNVMYWYQQKSSQAPKLLFHYYDKDFNNEADTPDNFQSRRPNTSFCFLDIRSPGLGDTAMYLCATSTPGRTGNNEQFFGPGTRLTVL.

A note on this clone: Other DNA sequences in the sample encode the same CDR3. The CDR3 nucleotides read TGTGCCATCAGTCCTAGCGGGGGGACAGATACGCAGTATTTT. Its translation is CAISPSGGTDTQYF. The chain links TRBV10-3 to TRBJ2-3; 11 bases are a match to TRBD2. The CDR3 extends over 14 amino acids. Germline lookup yields CDR1 ENHRY and CDR2 SYGVKD. V lost 5 bases to trimming and J lost 3 bases; unmatched junction nucleotides: 1.

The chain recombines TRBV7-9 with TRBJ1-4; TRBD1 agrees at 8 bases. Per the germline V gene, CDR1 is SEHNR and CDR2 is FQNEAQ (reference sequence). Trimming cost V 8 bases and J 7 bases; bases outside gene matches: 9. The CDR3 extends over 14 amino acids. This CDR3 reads CASAISGTGEKLFF. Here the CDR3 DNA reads TGTGCCAGCGCAATTTCCGGGACAGGTGAAAAACTGTTTTTT.

The CDR3 here is CASSQEYRARSGNTIYF. Written as DNA, the CDR3 is TGCGCCAGCAGCCAAGAATACAGGGCCCGCTCTGGAAACACCATATATTTT. The chain carries TRBV4-3 and TRBJ1-3; possibly TRBD1 for D (6 bases). CDR1 LGHNA and CDR2 YSLEER come from the germline V gene. This CDR3 spans 17 amino acids. Trimming shortened V by 0 bases and J by 0 bases, and 12 bases separated the two germline ends.

This chain's CDR3 is CASSKAEAAATNEKLFF. CDR3 nucleotides: TGTGCCAGCAGCAAAGCTGAAGCAGCCGCAACTAATGAAAAACTGTTTTTT. The chain carries TRBV21-1 and TRBJ1-4. TRBV21-1 is deemed a pseudogene. This CDR3 region has 17 residues.

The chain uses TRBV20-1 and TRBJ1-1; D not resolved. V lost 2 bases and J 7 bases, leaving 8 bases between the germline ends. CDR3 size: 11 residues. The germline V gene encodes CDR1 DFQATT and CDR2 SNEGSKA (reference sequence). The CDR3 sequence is CSARNQVEAFF. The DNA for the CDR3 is TGCAGTGCTAGAAATCAGGTTGAAGCTTTCTTT.

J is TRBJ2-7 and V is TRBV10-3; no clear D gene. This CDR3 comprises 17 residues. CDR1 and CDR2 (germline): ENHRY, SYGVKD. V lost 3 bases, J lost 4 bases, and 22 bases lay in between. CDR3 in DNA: TGTGCCATCAGTGACCTGACCCCAACCAGGACGCCGTACGAGCAGTACTTC. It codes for CAISDLTPTRTPYEQYF.

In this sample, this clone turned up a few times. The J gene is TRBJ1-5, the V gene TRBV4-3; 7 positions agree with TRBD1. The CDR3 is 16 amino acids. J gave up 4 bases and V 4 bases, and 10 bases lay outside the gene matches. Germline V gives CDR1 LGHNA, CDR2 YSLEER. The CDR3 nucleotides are TGCGCCAGCAGCCCTGGTTACCTACAGGGGAATCAGCCCCAGCATTTT. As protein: CASSPGYLQGNQPQHF.

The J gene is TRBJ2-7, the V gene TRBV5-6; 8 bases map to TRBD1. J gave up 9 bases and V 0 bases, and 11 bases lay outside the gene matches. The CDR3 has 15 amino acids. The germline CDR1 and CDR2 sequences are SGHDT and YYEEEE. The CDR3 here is CASSLGDRSSSGQYF. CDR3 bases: TGTGCCAGCAGCTTGGGGGACAGGTCCTCCTCTGGGCAGTACTTC.

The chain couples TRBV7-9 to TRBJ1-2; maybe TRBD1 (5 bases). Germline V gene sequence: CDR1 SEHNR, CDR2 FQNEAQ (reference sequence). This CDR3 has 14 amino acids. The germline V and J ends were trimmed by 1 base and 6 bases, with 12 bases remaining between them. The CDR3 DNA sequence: TGTGCCAGCAGCTTAGGGGGGTTTGGAGATGGCTACACCTTC. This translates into CASSLGGFGDGYTF.

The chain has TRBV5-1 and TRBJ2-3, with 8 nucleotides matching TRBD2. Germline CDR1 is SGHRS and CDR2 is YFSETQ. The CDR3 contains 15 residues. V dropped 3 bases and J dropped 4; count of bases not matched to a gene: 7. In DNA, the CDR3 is TGCGCCAGCAGCTCCACAGGTAGCGGGGCAGATACGCAGTATTTT. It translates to CASSSTGSGADTQYF.

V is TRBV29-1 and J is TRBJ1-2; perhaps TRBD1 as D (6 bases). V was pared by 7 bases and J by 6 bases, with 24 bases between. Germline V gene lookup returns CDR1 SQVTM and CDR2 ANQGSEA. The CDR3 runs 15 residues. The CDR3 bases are TGCAGCGCGTTGATATACGGGGGGCGCCATGATGGCTACACCTTC. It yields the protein CSALIYGGRHDGYTF.

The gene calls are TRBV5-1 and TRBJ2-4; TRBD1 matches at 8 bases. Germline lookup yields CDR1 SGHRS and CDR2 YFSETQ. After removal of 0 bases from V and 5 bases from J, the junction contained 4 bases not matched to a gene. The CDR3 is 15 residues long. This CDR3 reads CASSLATGGENIQYF. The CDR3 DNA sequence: TGCGCCAGCAGCTTGGCAACAGGGGGAGAAAACATTCAGTACTTC.

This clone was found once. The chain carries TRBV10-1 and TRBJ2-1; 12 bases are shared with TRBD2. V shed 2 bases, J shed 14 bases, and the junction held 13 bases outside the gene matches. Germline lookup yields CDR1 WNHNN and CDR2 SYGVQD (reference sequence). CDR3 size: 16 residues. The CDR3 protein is CASSEGLAGSPLGEFF. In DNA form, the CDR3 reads TGCGCCAGCAGTGAGGGACTAGCGGGATCTCCCCTGGGAGAGTTCTTC.

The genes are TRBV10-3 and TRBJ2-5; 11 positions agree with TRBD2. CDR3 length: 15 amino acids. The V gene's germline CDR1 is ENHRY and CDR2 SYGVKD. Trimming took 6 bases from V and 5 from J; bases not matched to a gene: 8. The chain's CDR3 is CAISPGLAARETQYF. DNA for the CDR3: TGTGCCATCAGCCCGGGACTAGCGGCACGGGAGACCCAGTACTTC.

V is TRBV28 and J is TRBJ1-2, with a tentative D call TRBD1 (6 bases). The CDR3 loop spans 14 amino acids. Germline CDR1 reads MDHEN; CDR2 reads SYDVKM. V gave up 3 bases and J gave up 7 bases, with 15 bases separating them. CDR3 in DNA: TGTGCCAGCAGTTTGAGCAGGGGTCTCTCTGGCTACACCTTC. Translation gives CASSLSRGLSGYTF.

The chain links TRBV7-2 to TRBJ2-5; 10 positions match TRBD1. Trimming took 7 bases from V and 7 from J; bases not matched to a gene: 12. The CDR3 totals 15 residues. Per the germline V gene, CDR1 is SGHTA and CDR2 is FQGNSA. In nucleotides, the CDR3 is TGTGCCAGCACCCCCCGGGGACAGGGGATGGGGACCCAGTACTTC. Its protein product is CASTPRGQGMGTQYF.

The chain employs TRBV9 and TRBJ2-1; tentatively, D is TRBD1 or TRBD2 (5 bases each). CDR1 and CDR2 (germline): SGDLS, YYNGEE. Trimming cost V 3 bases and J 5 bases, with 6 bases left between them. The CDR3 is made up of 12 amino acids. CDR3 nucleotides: TGTGCCAGCAGCGAGGGACACAATGAGCAGTTCTTC. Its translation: CASSEGHNEQFF. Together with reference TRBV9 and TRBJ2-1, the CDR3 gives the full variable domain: DSGVTQTPKHLITATGQRVTLRCSPRSGDLSVYWYQQSLDQGLQFLIQYYNGEERAKGNILERFSAQQFPDLHSELNLSSLELGDSALYFCASSEGHNEQFFGPGTRLTVL.

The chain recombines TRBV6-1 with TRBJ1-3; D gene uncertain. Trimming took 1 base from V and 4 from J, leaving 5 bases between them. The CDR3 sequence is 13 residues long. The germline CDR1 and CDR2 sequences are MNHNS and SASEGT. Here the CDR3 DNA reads TGTGCCAGCAGTGAAGGCGGGGGAAACACCATATATTTT. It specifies CASSEGGGNTIYF.